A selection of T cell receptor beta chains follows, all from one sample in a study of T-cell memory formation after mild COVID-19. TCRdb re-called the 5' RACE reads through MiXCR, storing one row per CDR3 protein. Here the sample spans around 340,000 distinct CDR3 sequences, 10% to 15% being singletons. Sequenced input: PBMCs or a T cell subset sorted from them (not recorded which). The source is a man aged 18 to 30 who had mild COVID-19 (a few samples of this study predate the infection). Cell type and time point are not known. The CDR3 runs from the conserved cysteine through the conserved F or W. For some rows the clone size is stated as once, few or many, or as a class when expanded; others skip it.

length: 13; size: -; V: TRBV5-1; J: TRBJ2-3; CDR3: CASSFPATDTQYF
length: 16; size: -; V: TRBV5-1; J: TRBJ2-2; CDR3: CASSQTRTGSTGELFF
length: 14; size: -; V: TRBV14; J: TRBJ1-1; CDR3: CASSVGHPNTEAFF
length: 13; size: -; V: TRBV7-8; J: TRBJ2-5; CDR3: CASSGQGWETQYF
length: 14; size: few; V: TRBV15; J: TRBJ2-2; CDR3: CATSGHMIAGELFF
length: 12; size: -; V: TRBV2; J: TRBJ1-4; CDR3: CASSEDRGKLFF
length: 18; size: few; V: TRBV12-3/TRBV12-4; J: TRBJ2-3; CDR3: CASSNVGLAGGPTDTQYF
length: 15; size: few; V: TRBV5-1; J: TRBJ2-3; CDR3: CASSLAGSGTDTQYF
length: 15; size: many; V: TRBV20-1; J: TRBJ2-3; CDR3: CSAMDLAVSTDTQYF
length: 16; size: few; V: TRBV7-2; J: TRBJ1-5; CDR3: CASSPYSTPSSGAQHF
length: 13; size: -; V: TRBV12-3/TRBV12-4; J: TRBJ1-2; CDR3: CASSRGGGWGYTF
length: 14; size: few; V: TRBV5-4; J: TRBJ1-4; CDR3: CASSLDSGNEKLFF
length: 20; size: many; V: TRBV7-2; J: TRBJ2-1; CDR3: CASSPHRGLAGRSSYNEQFF
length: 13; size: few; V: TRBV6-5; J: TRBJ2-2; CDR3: CASRSVATGELFF
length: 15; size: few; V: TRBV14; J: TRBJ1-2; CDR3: CASSQDLRTNYGYTF
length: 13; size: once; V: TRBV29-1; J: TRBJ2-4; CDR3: CSVGGQGWDIQYF
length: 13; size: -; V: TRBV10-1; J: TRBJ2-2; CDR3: CASSERSTGELFF
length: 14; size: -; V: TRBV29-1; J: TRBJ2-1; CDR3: CSVGRDRVANEQFF
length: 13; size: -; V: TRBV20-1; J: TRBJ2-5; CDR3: CSAYLGGGETQYF
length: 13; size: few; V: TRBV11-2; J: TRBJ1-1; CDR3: CASTPLGAPEAFF